Below are 21 T cell receptor beta chains sequenced from a single sample in a study of T cell changes during pregnancy in multiple sclerosis. Sequenced by immunoSEQ multiplex PCR; TCRdb stores in-frame clones only, minus some. The sample lists some 35,000 clones; roughly nine tenths were seen once. Here the sequenced sample was CD4+ T cells from peripheral blood mononuclear cells, taken after pregnancy. The receptors shown here come from a female donor in good health, enrolled as a control in a pregnancy study.

There are a few counts of this clone. The V call is TRBV15, the J call TRBJ2-7; 10 bases are a match to TRBD1. From germline, CDR1 is LNHNV and CDR2 YYDKDF (reference sequence). Germline trimming cut 5 bases from V and 4 bases from J; bases unmatched to any gene: 5. The CDR3 sequence is 14 residues long. The CDR3 sequence: CATSSRDRGYEQYF. CDR3 DNA sequence: TGTGCCACCAGCTCTCGGGACAGGGGTTACGAGCAGTACTTC.

This clone showed up just a few times. The chain joins TRBV19 to TRBJ1-1, with 8 bases aligning to TRBD1. The germline V gene has CDR1 LNHDA and CDR2 SQIVND (reference sequence). The CDR3 loop spans 14 amino acids. V lost 7 bases and J lost 0; bases outside the gene matches: 4. The CDR3 DNA follows: TGTGCCAGTATCCAGGGGGCCATGAACACTGAAGCTTTCTTT. This gives the protein CASIQGAMNTEAFF.

The rearrangement joins TRBV10-3 to TRBJ2-5; tentatively, D is TRBD2 (5 bases). This CDR3 comprises 12 residues. Germline assignment: CDR1 ENHRY and CDR2 SYGVKD. Deletions cut 4 bases from V and 5 bases from J, with 8 bases between. The CDR3 nucleotides read TGTGCCATCAGTGGGACGGGGGAGACCCAGTACTTC. Its protein product is CAISGTGETQYF.

This chain links TRBV9 with TRBJ1-2, with D uncertain. Trimming shortened V by 4 bases and J by 4 bases, and 17 bases separated the two germline ends. The CDR3 is 15 amino acids. Germline loops: CDR1 SGDLS, CDR2 YYNGEE. CDR3 in DNA: TGTGCCAGCAGCCCGCACACGGGGAACCTCTATGGCTACACCTTC. Translation gives CASSPHTGNLYGYTF.

This clone was recorded a few times. The chain recombines TRBV5-6 with TRBJ1-2; 10 bases match TRBD1. Trimming cost V 3 bases and J 10 bases; bases outside gene matches: 9. Germline assignment: CDR1 SGHDT and CDR2 YYEEEE. This CDR3 has 14 amino acids. For the CDR3, the DNA is TGTGCCAGCAGCTCATTGGACAGGGGGGAGGACTACACCTTC. Translating it yields CASSSLDRGEDYTF.

V gene TRBV6-6 combines with J gene TRBJ2-7, with a weak D call TRBD2 (5 bases). V dropped 0 bases and J dropped 4 bases, with 16 bases sitting between them. The CDR3 sequence is 16 residues long. Germline V gives CDR1 MNHNY, CDR2 SVGAGI (reference sequence). This CDR3 reads CASSYSALGSRYEQYF. Written as DNA, the CDR3 is TGTGCCAGCAGTTACTCGGCACTAGGTTCCAGGTACGAGCAGTACTTC.

This clone was recorded once. The chain has TRBV28 and TRBJ1-5, with TRBD1 identical over 10 bases. Germline trimming cut 3 bases from V and 3 bases from J; bases unmatched to any gene: 8. This CDR3 contains 17 residues. Germline CDR1 reads MDHEN; CDR2 reads SYDVKM. The CDR3 sequence is CASSLGLGQGPNQPQHF. CDR3 sequence (DNA): TGTGCCAGCAGTTTGGGGTTGGGACAGGGGCCCAATCAGCCCCAGCATTTT. The full variable domain, with the rest looked up from reference TRBV28 and TRBJ1-5, is DVKVTQSSRYLVKRTGEKVFLECVQDMDHENMFWYRQDPGLGLRLIYFSYDVKMKEKGDIPEGYSVSREKKERFSLILESASTNQTSMYLCASSLGLGQGPNQPQHFGDGTRLSIL.

The genes are TRBV6-6 and TRBJ1-4; D gene uncertain. The germline V gene has CDR1 MNHNY and CDR2 SVGAGI (reference sequence). This CDR3 region has 15 residues. V was cut by 2 bases and J by 7 bases, with 14 bases left in between. The CDR3 DNA follows: TGTGCCAGCAGTTACAGGACGGGAAGAAGTGAAAAACTGTTTTTT. The encoded protein is CASSYRTGRSEKLFF.

This sequence joins TRBV4-2 and TRBJ1-2, with D perhaps matching TRBD1 (6 bases). V lost 2 bases and J lost 4, with 11 bases in between. This CDR3 contains 14 residues. CDR1 is LGHNA and CDR2 is YNFKEQ in the germline V gene. CDR3 residues: CASSQRQGIYGYTF. DNA of the CDR3: TGTGCCAGCAGCCAACGGCAGGGGATCTATGGCTACACCTTC.

This chain uses TRBV7-8 with TRBJ2-1; 9 bases are a match to TRBD2. V was clipped by 3 bases and J by 5 bases; unmatched bases: 8. The germline V gene has CDR1 SGHVS and CDR2 FQNEAQ. The CDR3 has 16 amino acids. The CDR3, as DNA: TGTGCCAGCAGCTTGTGGCGGGGGGGCCAGGACAATGAGCAGTTCTTC. Translating gives CASSLWRGGQDNEQFF.

The chain links TRBV6-6 to TRBJ2-7; no firm D call. The CDR3 length is 12 residues. Germline lookup yields CDR1 MNHNY and CDR2 SVGAGI (reference sequence). The germline V and J ends were trimmed by 4 bases and 4 bases, with 8 bases remaining between them. CDR3 sequence: CASSSLVYEQYF. The CDR3 DNA sequence: TGTGCCAGCAGTTCGCTAGTTTACGAGCAGTACTTC.

This chain joins TRBV29-1 and TRBJ2-3; D uncertain. V lost 2 bases, J lost 9 bases, and 12 bases lay in between. The germline CDR1 and CDR2 sequences are SQVTM and ANQGSEA. CDR3 length: 12 residues. CDR3 sequence (DNA): TGCAGCGTTGAAACTGGCGGAGAGACGCAGTATTTT. Residues: CSVETGGETQYF.

The J gene is TRBJ2-1, the V gene TRBV5-4; tentative D call: TRBD2 (6 bases). The germline CDR1 and CDR2 sequences are SGHNT and YYREEE (reference sequence). V was clipped by 9 bases and J by 0 bases, with 13 bases between them. The CDR3 covers 14 residues. CDR3 loop: CATQDGSSYNEQFF. The CDR3 region has the DNA TGTGCCACCCAGGACGGGAGCTCCTACAATGAGCAGTTCTTC.

V and J are TRBV27 and TRBJ2-7; D unclear. Germline loops: CDR1 MNHEY, CDR2 SMNVEV (reference sequence). CDR3 length: 15 amino acids. V shed 3 bases and J shed 0 bases, with 12 bases lying between them. The chain's CDR3 is CASSLWQAYSYEQYF. The CDR3, as DNA: TGTGCCAGCAGTTTGTGGCAGGCTTACTCCTACGAGCAGTACTTC.

The chain's CDR3 is CASSSTGDTGELFF. The CDR3 DNA reads as TGCGCCAGCAGCTCGACAGGGGACACCGGGGAGCTGTTTTTT. The chain couples TRBV5-1 to TRBJ2-2; 8 bases agree with TRBD1. Germline V gene data show CDR1 as SGHRS and CDR2 as YFSETQ. The junction had 1 base not matched to a gene; V was cut back by 3 bases and J by 3 bases. This CDR3 contains 14 residues.

J is TRBJ2-3 and V is TRBV7-2; TRBD2 matches 7 bases. Germline lookup yields CDR1 SGHTA and CDR2 FQGNSA. V shed 4 bases, J shed 0 bases, and the junction held 4 bases outside the gene matches. This CDR3 comprises 15 residues. CDR3 protein: CASSSAGVSTDTQYF. CDR3 coding DNA: TGTGCCAGCAGCTCTGCGGGAGTTAGCACAGATACGCAGTATTTT.

The chain recombines TRBV19 with TRBJ1-2; tentative D call: TRBD1 (5 bases). The V gene lost 2 bases and the J gene lost 5 bases, with 15 bases spanning the gap. Germline lookup yields CDR1 LNHDA and CDR2 SQIVND (reference sequence). The CDR3 covers 15 residues. The CDR3 coding sequence is TGTGCCAGTAGTATACGGAGGGGATCGGAATATGGCTACACCTTC. It codes for CASSIRRGSEYGYTF.

The V gene is TRBV5-1, the J gene TRBJ1-4; 7 bases agree with TRBD1. The CDR3 runs 14 residues. Germline CDR1 is SGHRS and CDR2 is YFSETQ. V gave up 5 bases and J gave up 5 bases; unmatched junction bases: 6. CDR3 DNA sequence: TGCGCCAGCAGTCGGACAGGAGCGAATGAAAAACTGTTTTTT. Protein: CASSRTGANEKLFF. Full variable domain (missing parts from reference TRBV5-1 and TRBJ1-4): KAGVTQTPRYLIKTRGQQVTLSCSPISGHRSVSWYQQTPGQGLQFLFEYFSETQRNKGNFPGRFSGRQFSNSRSEMNVSTLELGDSALYLCASSRTGANEKLFFGSGTQLSVL.

This sequence joins TRBV5-4 and TRBJ2-7; possibly TRBD2 for D (6 bases). Per the germline V gene, CDR1 is SGHNT and CDR2 is YYREEE (reference sequence). The CDR3 has 16 residues. Trimming took 6 bases from V and 4 from J, leaving 23 bases between them. The CDR3 nucleotides read TGTGCCAGCACCGCGATGGGAGGCCAGGCCTCGTACGAGCAGTACTTC. This gives the protein CASTAMGGQASYEQYF.

J is TRBJ2-7 and V is TRBV4-2; TRBD2 might be the D (5 bases). Trimming removed 0 bases at V and 3 bases at J, with 12 bases between. Germline-derived CDR1 and CDR2 are LGHNA and YNFKEQ. The CDR3 runs to 15 residues. CDR3 in DNA: TGTGCCAGCAGCCAAGATCTTACGGGGTTCTACGAGCAGTACTTC. Amino acid sequence: CASSQDLTGFYEQYF.

This rearrangement joins TRBV15 to TRBJ1-2; the match to TRBD1 covers 7 bases. This CDR3 has 14 residues. Germline V lookup: CDR1 LNHNV, CDR2 YYDKDF (reference sequence). V gave up 3 bases and J gave up 7 bases; unmatched junction bases: 8. CDR3 protein: CATSREQGWGGYTF. CDR3 DNA sequence: TGTGCCACCAGCAGGGAACAGGGGTGGGGTGGCTACACCTTC.